The 13 T cell receptor beta chains presented below share a single source sample, sequenced in a study of cytomegalovirus exposure and HLA in healthy donors. PCR amplification relied on 60 Vbeta primers (plus 13 Jbeta primers). Sequencing used immunoSEQ multiplex PCR; TCRdb keeps in-frame clones, though not all of them. In the table there are 120,000 to 150,000 clones, approximately 80% of which are singletons. Sequencing input: PBMCs. The receptors derive from a man in his forties or fifties in good health and CMV-seronegative.

This chain connects TRBV10-1 to TRBJ1-5; TRBD1 agrees at 9 bases. The V gene's germline CDR1 is WNHNN and CDR2 SYGVQD (reference sequence). After removal of 10 bases from V and 5 bases from J, the junction contained 6 bases not matched to a gene. CDR3 size: 13 residues. CDR3 nucleotide sequence: TGCGCCATCAAACAGGGGGCCGATCAGCCCCAGCATTTT. The encoded protein is CAIKQGADQPQHF.

This rearrangement joins TRBV9 to TRBJ2-2; the D gene is possibly TRBD1 (6 bases). This CDR3 has 16 amino acids. Germline CDR1 and CDR2: SGDLS and YYNGEE. Deletions cut 1 base from V and 5 bases from J, with 15 bases between. The CDR3 is CASSVTGTPGTGELFF. The CDR3 DNA reads as TGTGCCAGCAGCGTAACCGGGACACCAGGGACCGGGGAGCTGTTTTTT.

This sequence joins TRBV4-2 and TRBJ2-7, with TRBD1 matching 7 bases. Germline trimming cut 4 bases from V and 0 bases from J; bases unmatched to any gene: 12. Germline V gene lookup returns CDR1 LGHNA and CDR2 YNFKEQ. The CDR3 is 17 amino acids. The CDR3 DNA reads as TGTGCCAGCAGCCCCATCATGTATGGACAGGACTCCTACGAGCAGTACTTC. It specifies CASSPIMYGQDSYEQYF.

The chain has TRBV4-2 and TRBJ2-2; 10 bases align to TRBD1. The junction had 5 bases not matched to a gene; V was cut back by 4 bases and J by 0 bases. The CDR3 loop spans 17 amino acids. Germline-derived CDR1 and CDR2 are LGHNA and YNFKEQ. The CDR3 protein is CASSRGQGDANTGELFF. CDR3 nucleotide sequence: TGTGCCAGCAGCCGCGGACAGGGGGACGCGAACACCGGGGAGCTGTTTTTT.

The chain uses TRBV6-7 and TRBJ2-7; TRBD1 aligns across 10 bases. TRBV6-7 belongs to the ORF category, with a function that is uncertain. This CDR3 contains 16 residues. Germline trimming cut 4 bases from V and 1 base from J; bases unmatched to any gene: 7. The CDR3 DNA follows: TGTGCCAGCAGTTCCACGGACAGGGGGTTTTCCTACGAGCAGTACTTC. Its protein is CASSSTDRGFSYEQYF.

The chain uses TRBV5-1 and TRBJ2-5; D is perhaps TRBD1 or TRBD2 (5 bases each). The J call is doubtful: the DNA matches TRBJ2-7 better. Germline CDR1 and CDR2: SGHRS and YFSETQ. The CDR3 runs to 15 residues. CDR3 in amino acids: CASSSDSHGRDEQYF. In nucleotides, the CDR3 is TGCGCCAGCAGCTCTGACAGCCACGGGCGGGACGAGCAGTACTTC.

V and J are TRBV28 and TRBJ1-4; maybe TRBD1 (5 bases). Trimming shortened V by 10 bases and J by 5 bases, and 14 bases separated the two germline ends. CDR1 is MDHEN and CDR2 is SYDVKM in the germline V gene. The CDR3 contains 13 residues. DNA of the CDR3: TGTGCCACTAGAGCGGGGGGAAATGAAAAACTGTTTTTT. Protein product: CATRAGGNEKLFF.

V is TRBV28 and J is TRBJ1-1; 8 bases match TRBD1. V dropped 5 bases and J dropped 2; count of bases not matched to a gene: 4. The CDR3 is 14 residues long. Germline V CDR1 and CDR2: MDHEN, SYDVKM. The CDR3 DNA reads TGTGCCAGCAGTCCGGGACAGGCAAACACTGAAGCTTTCTTT. Its translation is CASSPGQANTEAFF.

This chain joins TRBV4-1 and TRBJ2-5, with D tentatively TRBD1 (6 bases). This CDR3 region has 13 residues. Trimming left V 8 bases short and J 0 bases short, with 10 bases between. CDR1 MGHRA and CDR2 YSYEKL come from the germline V gene. The CDR3 protein is CASRTVYQETQYF. Written as DNA, the CDR3 is TGCGCCAGCCGGACAGTGTACCAAGAGACCCAGTACTTC.

The chain links TRBV7-7 to TRBJ2-1; TRBD2 might be the D (5 bases). CDR3 length equals 15 residues. V was trimmed by 5 bases and J by 2 bases, leaving 13 bases between them. CDR1 and CDR2 (germline): SSHAT, FNYEAQ (reference sequence). The DNA of the CDR3 is TGTGCCAGCAGCCAGCAGAGCGGAACCTACAATGAGCAGTTCTTC. Its translation is CASSQQSGTYNEQFF.

The chain combines TRBV28 with TRBJ2-3; 10 bases are a match to TRBD1. With 6 bases clipped from V and 7 bases from J, the junction kept 13 bases outside the gene matches. Germline values: CDR1 MDHEN, CDR2 SYDVKM. CDR3 length: 16 amino acids. CDR3: CASRTITGTGVNTQYF. CDR3 bases: TGTGCCAGCAGGACGATCACCGGGACAGGGGTGAATACGCAGTATTTT.

V is TRBV29-1 and J is TRBJ1-1; 8 nucleotides agree with TRBD1. The V gene's germline CDR1 is SQVTM and CDR2 ANQGSEA. The CDR3 length is 17 residues. The V gene end was trimmed by 6 bases and the J gene end by 1 base; junction bases not matched to a gene: 16. The CDR3 region has the DNA TGCAGCGTAGTAGGGGACAGGCGTCCGAGGACGAACACTGAAGCTTTCTTT. Translated, it gives CSVVGDRRPRTNTEAFF.

This sequence joins TRBV28 and TRBJ2-5; 8 bases are a match to TRBD1. Germline V gene data show CDR1 as MDHEN and CDR2 as SYDVKM. The CDR3 loop spans 16 amino acids. The J segment lost 6 bases and the V segment lost 7 bases, leaving 16 bases of the junction unmatched. The CDR3 bases are TGTGCCAGCACCCTAACTTGGGACAGGAAGGGAAAGACCCAGTACTTC. Amino acids: CASTLTWDRKGKTQYF.